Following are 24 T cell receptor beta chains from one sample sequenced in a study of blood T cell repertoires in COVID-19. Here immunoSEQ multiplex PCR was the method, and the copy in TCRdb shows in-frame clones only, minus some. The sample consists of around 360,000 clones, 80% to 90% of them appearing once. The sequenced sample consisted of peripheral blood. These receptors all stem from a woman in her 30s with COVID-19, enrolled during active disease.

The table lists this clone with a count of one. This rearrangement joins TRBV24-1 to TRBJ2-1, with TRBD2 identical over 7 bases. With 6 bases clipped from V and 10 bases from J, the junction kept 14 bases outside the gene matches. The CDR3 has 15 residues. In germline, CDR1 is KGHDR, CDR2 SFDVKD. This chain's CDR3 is CATSRSGEVGGEQFF. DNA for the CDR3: TGTGCCACCAGTCGATCGGGAGAGGTCGGGGGGGAGCAGTTCTTC.

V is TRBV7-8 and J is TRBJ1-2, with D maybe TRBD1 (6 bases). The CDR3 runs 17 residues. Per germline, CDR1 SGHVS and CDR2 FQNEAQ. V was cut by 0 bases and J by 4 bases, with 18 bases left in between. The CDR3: CASSLAATLGGPYGYTF. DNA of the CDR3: TGTGCCAGCAGCTTAGCGGCCACCCTTGGGGGCCCCTATGGCTACACCTTC.

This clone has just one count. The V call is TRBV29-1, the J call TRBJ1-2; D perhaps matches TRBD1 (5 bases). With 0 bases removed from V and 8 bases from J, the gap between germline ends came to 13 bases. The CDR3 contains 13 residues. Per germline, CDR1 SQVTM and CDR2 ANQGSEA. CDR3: CSVEDRRGGGYTF. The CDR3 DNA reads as TGCAGCGTTGAAGATCGGAGGGGCGGCGGCTACACCTTC.

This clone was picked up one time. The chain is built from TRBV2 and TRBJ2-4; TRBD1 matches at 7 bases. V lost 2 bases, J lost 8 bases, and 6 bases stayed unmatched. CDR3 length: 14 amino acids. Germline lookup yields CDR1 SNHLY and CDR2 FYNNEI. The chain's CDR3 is CASSELRQGDIQYF. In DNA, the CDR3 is TGTGCCAGCAGTGAACTACGACAGGGAGACATTCAGTACTTC.

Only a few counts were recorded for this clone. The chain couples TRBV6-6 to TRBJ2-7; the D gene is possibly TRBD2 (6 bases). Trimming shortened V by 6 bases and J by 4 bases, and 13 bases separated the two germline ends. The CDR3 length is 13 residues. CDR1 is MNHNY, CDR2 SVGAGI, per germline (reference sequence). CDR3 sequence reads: CASRPGSQYEQYF. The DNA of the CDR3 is TGTGCCAGCAGACCCGGGAGTCAGTACGAGCAGTACTTC.

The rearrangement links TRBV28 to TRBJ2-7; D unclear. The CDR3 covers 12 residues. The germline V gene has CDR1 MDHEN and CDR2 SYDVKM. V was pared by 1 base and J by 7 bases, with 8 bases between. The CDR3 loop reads CASSLLSGEQYF. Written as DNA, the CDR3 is TGTGCCAGCAGTTTATTATCCGGGGAGCAGTACTTC.

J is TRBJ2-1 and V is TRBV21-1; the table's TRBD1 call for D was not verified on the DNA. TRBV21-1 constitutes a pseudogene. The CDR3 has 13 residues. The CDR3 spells CASILEGDNEQFF. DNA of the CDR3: TGTGCCAGCATACTAGAGGGGGACAATGAGCAGTTCTTC.

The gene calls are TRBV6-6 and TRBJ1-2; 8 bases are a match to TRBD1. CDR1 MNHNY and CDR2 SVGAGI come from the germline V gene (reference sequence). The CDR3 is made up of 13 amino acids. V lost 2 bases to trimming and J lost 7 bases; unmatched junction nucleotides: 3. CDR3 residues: CASSYGTGSGYTF. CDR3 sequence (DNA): TGTGCCAGCAGTTACGGGACAGGCAGTGGCTACACCTTC.

The CDR3 bases are TGTGCCAGCAGCCAAGTGAAAGCCGGGACTTCGGATGCCCCCCAGAACAATGAGCAGTTCTTC. It specifies CASSQVKAGTSDAPQNNEQFF. The chain has TRBV14 and TRBJ2-1; maybe TRBD2 (6 bases). CDR1 is SGHDN and CDR2 is FVKESK in the germline V gene. V was clipped by 1 base and J by 5 bases, with 30 bases between them. This CDR3 spans 21 amino acids.

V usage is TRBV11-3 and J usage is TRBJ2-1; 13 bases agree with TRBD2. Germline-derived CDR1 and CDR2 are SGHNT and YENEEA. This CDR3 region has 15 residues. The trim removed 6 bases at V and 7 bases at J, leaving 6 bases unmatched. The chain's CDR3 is CASSSLGLAGNEQFF. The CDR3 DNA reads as TGTGCCAGCAGTTCCCTGGGACTAGCGGGAAATGAGCAGTTCTTC.

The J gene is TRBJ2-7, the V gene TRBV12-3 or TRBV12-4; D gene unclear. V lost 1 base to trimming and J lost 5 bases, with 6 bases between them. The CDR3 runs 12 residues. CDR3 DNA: TGTGCCAGCAGTTTAGGGGCAGACGAGCAGTACTTC. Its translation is CASSLGADEQYF.

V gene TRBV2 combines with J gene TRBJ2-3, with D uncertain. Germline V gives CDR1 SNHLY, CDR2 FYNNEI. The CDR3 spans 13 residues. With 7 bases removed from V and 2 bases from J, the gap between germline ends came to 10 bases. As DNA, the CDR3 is TGTGCCAGCACCGCGGAGTACACAGATACGCAGTATTTT. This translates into CASTAEYTDTQYF.

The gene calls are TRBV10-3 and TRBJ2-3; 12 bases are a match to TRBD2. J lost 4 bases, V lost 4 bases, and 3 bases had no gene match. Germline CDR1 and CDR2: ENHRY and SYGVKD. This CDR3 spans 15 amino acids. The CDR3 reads CAISGLAGGPDTQYF. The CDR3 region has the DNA TGTGCCATCAGTGGCCTAGCGGGAGGGCCAGATACGCAGTATTTT.

CDR3 coding DNA: TGTGCCACCAGCAGAGGGTCGGGGACAGGGGACAGGGCTGAAGCTTTCTTT. Translated, it gives CATSRGSGTGDRAEAFF. The chain joins TRBV15 to TRBJ1-1; 10 positions match TRBD1. J was trimmed by 6 bases and V by 1 base; bases with no gene match: 11. The germline CDR1 and CDR2 sequences are LNHNV and YYDKDF (reference sequence). CDR3 length: 17 residues.

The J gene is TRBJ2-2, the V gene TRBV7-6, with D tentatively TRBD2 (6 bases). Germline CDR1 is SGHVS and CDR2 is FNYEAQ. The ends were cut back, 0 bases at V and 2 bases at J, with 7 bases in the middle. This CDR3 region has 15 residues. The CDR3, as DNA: TGTGCCAGCAGCTTAGCGGGAGGCAACACCGGGGAGCTGTTTTTT. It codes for CASSLAGGNTGELFF.

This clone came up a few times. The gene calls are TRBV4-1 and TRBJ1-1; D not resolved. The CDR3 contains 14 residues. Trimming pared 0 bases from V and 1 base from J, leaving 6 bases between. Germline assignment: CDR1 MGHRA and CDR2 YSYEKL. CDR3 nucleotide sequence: TGCGCCAGCAGCCAAGAAAACAGGAACACTGAAGCTTTCTTT. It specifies CASSQENRNTEAFF.

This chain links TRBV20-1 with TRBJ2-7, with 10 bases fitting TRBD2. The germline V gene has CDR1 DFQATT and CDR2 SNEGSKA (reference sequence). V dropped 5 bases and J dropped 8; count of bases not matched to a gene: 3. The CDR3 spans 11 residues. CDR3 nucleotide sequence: TGCAGTGCTTGGACTAGCGGTAAGCAGTACTTC. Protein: CSAWTSGKQYF.

CDR3 DNA: TGTGCCAGTAGTAGGACACCCGCAGAAGCTTTCTTT. Residues: CASSRTPAEAFF. The chain recombines TRBV19 with TRBJ1-1; D perhaps matches TRBD1 (5 bases). The CDR3 is 12 amino acids. V lost 4 bases, J lost 8 bases, and 11 bases lay in between. Germline V lookup: CDR1 LNHDA, CDR2 SQIVND (reference sequence).

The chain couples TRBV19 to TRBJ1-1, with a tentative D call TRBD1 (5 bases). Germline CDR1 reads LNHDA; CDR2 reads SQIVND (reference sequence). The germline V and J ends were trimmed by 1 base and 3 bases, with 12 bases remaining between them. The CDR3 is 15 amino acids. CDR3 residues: CASSIVGGGYTEAFF. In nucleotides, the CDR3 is TGTGCCAGTAGTATAGTCGGGGGGGGATACACTGAAGCTTTCTTT.

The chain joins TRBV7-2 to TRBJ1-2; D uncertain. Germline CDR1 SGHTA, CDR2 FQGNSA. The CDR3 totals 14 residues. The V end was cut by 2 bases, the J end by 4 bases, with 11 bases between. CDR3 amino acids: CASSLSAGPYGYTF. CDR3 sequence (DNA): TGTGCCAGCAGCTTATCGGCAGGCCCCTATGGCTACACCTTC.

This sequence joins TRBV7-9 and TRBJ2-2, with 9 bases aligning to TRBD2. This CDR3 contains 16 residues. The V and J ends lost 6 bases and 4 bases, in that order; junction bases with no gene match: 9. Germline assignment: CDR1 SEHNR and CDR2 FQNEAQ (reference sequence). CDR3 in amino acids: CASRGLVAGATGELFF. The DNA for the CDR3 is TGTGCCAGCAGAGGGCTGGTAGCGGGGGCCACCGGGGAGCTGTTTTTT.

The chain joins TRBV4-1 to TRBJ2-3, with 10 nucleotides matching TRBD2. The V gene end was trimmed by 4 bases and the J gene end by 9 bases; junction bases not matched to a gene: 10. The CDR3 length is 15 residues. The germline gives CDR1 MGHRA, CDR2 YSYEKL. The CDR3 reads CASSLRLAGVITQYF. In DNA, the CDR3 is TGCGCCAGCAGCCTTAGGCTAGCGGGAGTAATCACGCAGTATTTT.

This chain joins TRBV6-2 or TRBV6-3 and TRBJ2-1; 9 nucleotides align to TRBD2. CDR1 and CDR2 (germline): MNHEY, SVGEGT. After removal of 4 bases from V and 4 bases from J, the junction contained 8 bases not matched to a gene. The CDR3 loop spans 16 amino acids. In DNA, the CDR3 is TGTGCCAGCAGTTCAACCCTAGCGGGATTTTACAATGAGCAGTTCTTC. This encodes CASSSTLAGFYNEQFF.

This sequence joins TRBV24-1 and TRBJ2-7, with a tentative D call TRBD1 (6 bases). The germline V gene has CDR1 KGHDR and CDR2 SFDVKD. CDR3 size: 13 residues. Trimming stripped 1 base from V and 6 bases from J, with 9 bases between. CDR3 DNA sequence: TGTGCCACCAGTGATTTATGGGGGCCCGAGCAGTACTTC. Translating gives CATSDLWGPEQYF.